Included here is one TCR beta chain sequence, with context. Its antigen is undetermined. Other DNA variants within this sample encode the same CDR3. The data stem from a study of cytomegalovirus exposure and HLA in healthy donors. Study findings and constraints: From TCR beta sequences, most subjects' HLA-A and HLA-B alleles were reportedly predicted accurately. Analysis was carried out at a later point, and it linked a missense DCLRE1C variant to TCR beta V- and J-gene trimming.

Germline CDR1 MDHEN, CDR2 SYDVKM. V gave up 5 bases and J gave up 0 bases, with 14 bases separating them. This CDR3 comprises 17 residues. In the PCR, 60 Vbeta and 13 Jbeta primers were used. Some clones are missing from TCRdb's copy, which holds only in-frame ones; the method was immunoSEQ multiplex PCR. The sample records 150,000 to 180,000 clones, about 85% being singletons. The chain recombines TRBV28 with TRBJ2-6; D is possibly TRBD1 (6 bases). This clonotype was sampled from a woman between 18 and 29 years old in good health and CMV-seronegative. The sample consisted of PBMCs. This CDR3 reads CASSQGTLGSGANVLTF. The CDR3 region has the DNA TGTGCCAGCAGTCAGGGGACGTTAGGCTCTGGGGCCAACGTCCTGACTTTC.